The clone carrying this T cell receptor (beta chain) has only one observation. This record belongs to a study of blood T cell repertoires in COVID-19. Across the study: The origin of the acute and convalescent COVID-19 samples was the United States, Italy and Spain. T cells, B-cell-depleted T cells, or PBMCs supplied cDNA or gDNA.

The germline gives CDR1 LNHDA, CDR2 SQIVND (reference sequence). The CDR3 is 15 amino acids. Trimming stripped 6 bases from V and 4 bases from J, with 18 bases between. Original data processing: Nucleated cell counts were estimated from reference gene primer amplification. The method was immunoSEQ multiplex PCR; TCRdb's version includes in-frame clones alone and lacks a portion of them. V, J and clone size are taken as reported in that table, and D and trimming were inferred from the DNA itself. The sample lists fewer than 90,000 clones, more than 60% occurring once. This TCR came from a human donor in a cohort sampled during active COVID-19. Sequenced input: peripheral blood. The chain links TRBV19 to TRBJ1-2; D is ambiguous. The chain's CDR3 is CASRAYGETGYGYTF. CDR3 DNA: TGTGCCAGTAGGGCTTATGGGGAGACGGGCTATGGCTACACCTTC.